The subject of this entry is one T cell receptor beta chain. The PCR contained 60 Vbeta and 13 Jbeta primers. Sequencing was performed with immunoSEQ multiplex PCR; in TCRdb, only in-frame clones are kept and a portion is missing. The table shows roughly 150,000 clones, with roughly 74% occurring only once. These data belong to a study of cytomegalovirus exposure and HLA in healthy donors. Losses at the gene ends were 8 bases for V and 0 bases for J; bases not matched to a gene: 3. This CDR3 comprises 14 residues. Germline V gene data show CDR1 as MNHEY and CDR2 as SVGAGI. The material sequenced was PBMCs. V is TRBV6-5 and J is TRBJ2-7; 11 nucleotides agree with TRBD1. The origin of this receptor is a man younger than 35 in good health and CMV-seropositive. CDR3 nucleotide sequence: TGTGCCAGCGCCGGGACAGGGGGCTCCTACGAGCAGTACTTC. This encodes CASAGTGGSYEQYF.